This T cell receptor (beta chain) was captured in a study of T cells in Graves' hyperthyroidism and ophthalmopathy. Study-wide points: Ophthalmopathy onset followed model prediction by a median about seven months.

This clonotype has at least ten counts. Antigen specificity is unknown. Per the germline V gene, CDR1 is MNHEY and CDR2 is SMNVEV (reference sequence). The CDR3 totals 17 residues. After removal of 6 bases from V and 4 bases from J, the junction contained 15 bases not matched to a gene. The diagnoses drew upon clinical symptoms, serum thyroxine and TRAb, thyroid ultrasound and orbital computed tomography. Amplification yielded TCR beta CDR3 regions, with RNA transcripts as the source. First-round RT-PCR with HTBI primers amplified the TCR CDR3 region. Using its own MiXCR run on the multiplex PCR reads, TCRdb lists one record per CDR3 protein. This table holds 300,000 to 350,000 distinct CDR3 sequences, about 15% found once.

The rearrangement links TRBV27 to TRBJ2-1; TRBD2 aligns across 7 bases. The sample consisted of blood. This clonotype originated in a man aged 25-45 years with Graves' hyperthyroidism. Here the CDR3 reads CASSHPGEAGNYNEQFF. The CDR3 bases are TGTGCCAGCAGCCATCCGGGGGAAGCGGGAAATTACAATGAGCAGTTCTTC.